A selection of T cell receptor beta chains follows, all from one sample in a study of shared T cell receptors in the human thymus. The data were produced by immunoSEQ multiplex PCR, yet TCRdb's version contains in-frame clones alone and is incomplete. The table shows almost 550,000 clones, with approximately 78% occurring only once. These data were also reused for a study on human thymus T cells.

Sequencing was done on a sample of thymocytes. All receptors come from a boy under two years old with a congenital heart defect. CDR3s include the opening cysteine and the closing phenylalanine or tryptophan. A D gene is named only where the DNA matches it firmly. Expanded clones are given a class, and other clones once, few, many or no size at all.

D gene	V gene	clone size	J gene	CDR3 protein	CDR3 DNA
TRBD2	TRBV13	NA	TRBJ2-2	CASSLKGLAKTGELFF	TGTGCCAGCAGCCTAAAAGGACTAGCGAAGACCGGGGAGCTGTTTTTT
NA	TRBV25-1	NA	TRBJ2-7	CASSQVGQGYYEQYF	TGTGCCAGCAGTCAGGTGGGCCAGGGGTACTACGAGCAGTACTTC
NA	TRBV5-1	NA	TRBJ1-3	CASAPQGSGNTIYF	TGCGCCAGCGCCCCACAGGGCTCTGGAAACACCATATATTTT
TRBD2	TRBV6-5	NA	TRBJ2-7	CASRPGLAPYEQYF	TGTGCCAGCAGGCCCGGACTAGCTCCATACGAGCAGTACTTC
NA	TRBV14	once	TRBJ1-1	CASSPGQRGAFF	TGTGCCAGCAGCCCTGGACAGCGGGGGGCTTTCTTT
NA	TRBV15	NA	TRBJ2-7	CATSRDLALSYEQYF	TGTGCCACCAGCAGAGATCTGGCATTATCGTACGAGCAGTACTTC
NA	TRBV10-3	NA	TRBJ1-5	CAINWGNQQPQHF	TGTGCCATCAATTGGGGCAACCAACAGCCCCAGCATTTT
TRBD1	TRBV15	once	TRBJ1-5	CATSRPTTGALKPQHF	TGTGCCACCAGCAGGCCGACCACAGGGGCTCTGAAGCCCCAGCATTTT
NA	TRBV28	NA	TRBJ2-1	CASSPTGEQFF	TGTGCCAGCAGTCCGACAGGTGAGCAGTTCTTC
TRBD2	TRBV15	few	TRBJ2-7	CATSRVGGRDGYEQYF	TGTGCCACCAGCAGAGTCGGCGGGAGGGACGGCTACGAGCAGTACTTC
TRBD1	TRBV6-5	NA	TRBJ1-2	CASSYRTGGTVGYTF	TGTGCCAGCAGTTACCGGACAGGGGGCACGGTTGGCTACACCTTC
TRBD2	TRBV5-6	NA	TRBJ2-7	CASSRRTSGRLDEQYF	TGTGCCAGCAGCCGCAGGACTAGCGGGAGGTTGGACGAGCAGTACTTC
TRBD2	TRBV28	NA	TRBJ2-7	CASRSGTSVSYEQYF	TGTGCCAGCAGATCCGGGACTAGCGTGTCCTACGAGCAGTACTTC
TRBD2	TRBV30	NA	TRBJ2-7	CAWDLRASGRHEQYF	TGTGCCTGGGATCTCCGGGCTAGCGGGAGGCACGAGCAGTACTTC
TRBD1	TRBV4-1	NA	TRBJ2-7	CASSQGMQGDSYEQYF	TGCGCCAGCAGCCAAGGTATGCAGGGGGACTCCTACGAGCAGTACTTC
TRBD1	TRBV5-6	NA	TRBJ1-4	CASSLMPLGRGFREKLFF	TGTGCCAGCAGCTTGATGCCTCTAGGCAGGGGGTTTCGTGAAAAACTGTTTTTT
NA	TRBV7-2	NA	TRBJ2-7	CASSLGGNYEQYF	TGTGCCAGCAGCTTAGGGGGCAACTACGAGCAGTACTTC
TRBD1	TRBV6-5	NA	TRBJ2-7	CASSYTRQGYEQYF	TGTGCCAGCAGTTACACACGACAGGGTTACGAGCAGTACTTC
TRBD2	TRBV18	few	TRBJ2-5	CASSPGGGLAGPETQYF	TGTGCCAGCTCACCAGGAGGAGGACTAGCGGGACCAGAGACCCAGTACTTC
NA	TRBV5-5	NA	TRBJ1-1	CASSLAEGLGLAFF	TGTGCCAGCAGCTTGGCCGAAGGGTTGGGGCTGGCTTTCTTT
NA	TRBV30	NA	TRBJ1-5	CAWSVVTDSNQPQHF	TGTGCCTGGAGTGTCGTAACAGATAGCAATCAGCCCCAGCATTTT
TRBD1	TRBV6-6	NA	TRBJ2-5	CASCSKGAKETQYF	TGTGCCAGCTGTTCGAAGGGGGCGAAGGAGACCCAGTACTTC
TRBD2	TRBV25-1	NA	TRBJ2-1	CASKRCLADNEQFF	TGTGCCAGCAAAAGGTGTCTAGCGGACAATGAGCAGTTCTTC
TRBD2	TRBV4-3	once	TRBJ2-5	CASSPHRALAGGPQETQYF	TGCGCCAGCAGCCCTCATCGGGCCCTAGCGGGAGGGCCGCAAGAGACCCAGTACTTC